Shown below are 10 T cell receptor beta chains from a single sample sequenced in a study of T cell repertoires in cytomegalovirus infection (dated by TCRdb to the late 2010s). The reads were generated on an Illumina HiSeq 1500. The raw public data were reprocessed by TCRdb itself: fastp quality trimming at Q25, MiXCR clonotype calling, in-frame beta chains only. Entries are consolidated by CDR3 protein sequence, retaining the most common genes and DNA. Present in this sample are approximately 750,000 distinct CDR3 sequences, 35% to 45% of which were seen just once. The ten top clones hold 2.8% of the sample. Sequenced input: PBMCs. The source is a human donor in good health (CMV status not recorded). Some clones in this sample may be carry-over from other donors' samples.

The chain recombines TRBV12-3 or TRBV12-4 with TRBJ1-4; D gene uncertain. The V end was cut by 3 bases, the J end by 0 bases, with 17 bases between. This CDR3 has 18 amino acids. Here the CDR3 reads CASSFFTGNPPTNEKLFF. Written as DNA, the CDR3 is TGTGCCAGCAGTTTTTTTACGGGAAATCCTCCAACTAATGAAAAACTGTTTTTT.

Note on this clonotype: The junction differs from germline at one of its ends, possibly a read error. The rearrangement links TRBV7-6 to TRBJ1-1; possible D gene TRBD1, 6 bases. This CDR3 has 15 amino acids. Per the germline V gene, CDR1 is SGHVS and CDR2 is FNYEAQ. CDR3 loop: CAGSLVRGGGTEAFF. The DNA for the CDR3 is TGTGCCGGCAGCCTCGTGAGGGGGGGGGGCACTGAAGCTTTCTTT. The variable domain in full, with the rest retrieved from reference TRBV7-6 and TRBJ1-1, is GAGVSQSPRYKVTKRGQDVALRCDPISGHVSLYWYRQALGQGPEFLTYFNYEAQQDKSGLPNDRFSAERPEGSISTLTIQRTEQRDSAMYRCAGSLVRGGGTEAFFGQGTRLTVV.

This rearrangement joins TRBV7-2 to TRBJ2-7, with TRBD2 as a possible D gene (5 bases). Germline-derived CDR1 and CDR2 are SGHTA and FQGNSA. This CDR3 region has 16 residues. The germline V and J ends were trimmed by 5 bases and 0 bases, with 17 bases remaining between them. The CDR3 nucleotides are TGTGCCAGCAGCCCCCGCCAGGTGGGGAGCTCCTACGAGCAGTACTTC. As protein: CASSPRQVGSSYEQYF.

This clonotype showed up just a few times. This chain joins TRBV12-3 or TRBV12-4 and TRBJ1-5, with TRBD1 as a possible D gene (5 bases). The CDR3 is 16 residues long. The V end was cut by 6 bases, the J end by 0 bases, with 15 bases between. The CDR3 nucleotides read TGTGCCAGCAGGCAGGGAGGGGATTATAGCAATCAGCCCCAGCATTTT. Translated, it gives CASRQGGDYSNQPQHF.

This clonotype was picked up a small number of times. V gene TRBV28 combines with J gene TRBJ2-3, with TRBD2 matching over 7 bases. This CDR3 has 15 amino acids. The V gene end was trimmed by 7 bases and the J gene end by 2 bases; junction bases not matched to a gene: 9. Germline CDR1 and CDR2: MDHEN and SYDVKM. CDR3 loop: CASNVGGSLTDTQYF. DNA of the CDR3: TGTGCCAGCAATGTAGGCGGGAGTCTCACAGATACGCAGTATTTT.

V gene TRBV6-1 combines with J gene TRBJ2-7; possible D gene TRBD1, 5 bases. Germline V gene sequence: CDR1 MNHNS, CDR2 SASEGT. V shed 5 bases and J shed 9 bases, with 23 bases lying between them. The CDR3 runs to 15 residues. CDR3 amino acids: CASSSPDRAATWQYF. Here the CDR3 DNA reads TGTGCCAGCAGTTCTCCAGACAGAGCCGCGACGTGGCAGTACTTC.

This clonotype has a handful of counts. Written as DNA, the CDR3 is TGTGCCAGCAGTCCCACCCCAGGAGCAGGTCTAAGGAACTACGAGCAGTACTTC. It translates to CASSPTPGAGLRNYEQYF. The chain is built from TRBV27 and TRBJ2-7; D gene unclear. Looked up from germline, CDR1 is MNHEY and CDR2 is SMNVEV (reference sequence). This CDR3 spans 18 amino acids. Trimming stripped 5 bases from V and 3 bases from J, with 26 bases between.

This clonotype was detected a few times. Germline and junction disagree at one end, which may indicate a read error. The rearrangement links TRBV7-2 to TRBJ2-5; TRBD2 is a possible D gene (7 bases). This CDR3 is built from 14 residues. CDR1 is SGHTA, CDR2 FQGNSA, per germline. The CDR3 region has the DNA TGTGCCTGCAGCGTAGGGGGGGCGGGGGAGACCCAGTACTTC. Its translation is CACSVGGAGETQYF.

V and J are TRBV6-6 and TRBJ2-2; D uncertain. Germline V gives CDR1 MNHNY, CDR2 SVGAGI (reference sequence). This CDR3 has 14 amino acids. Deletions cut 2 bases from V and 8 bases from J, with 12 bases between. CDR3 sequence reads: CASSYDPLGGELFF. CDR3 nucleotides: TGTGCCAGCAGTTACGACCCCTTGGGTGGGGAGCTGTTTTTT.

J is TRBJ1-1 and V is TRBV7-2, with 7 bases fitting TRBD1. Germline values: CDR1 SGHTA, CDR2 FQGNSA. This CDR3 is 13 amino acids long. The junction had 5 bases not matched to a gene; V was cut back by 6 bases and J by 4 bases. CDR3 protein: CASRRQGLTEAFF. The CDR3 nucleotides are TGTGCCAGCAGGCGACAGGGTCTCACTGAAGCTTTCTTT.